These 27 T cell receptor beta chains came from one sample sequenced in a study of T-cell memory formation after mild COVID-19. TCRdb processed the 5' RACE reads anew with MiXCR; each CDR3 protein has one entry. The repertoire consists of 250,000 to 300,000 distinct CDR3 sequences, with 15% to 20% occurring once and the leading ten covering roughly 22%. Sequenced: PBMCs or a T cell subset sorted from them (not recorded which). These receptors all stem from a man aged 18 to 29 who had mild COVID-19 (a few samples of this study predate the infection). Cell type and time point are not known.

This clonotype has a handful of counts. The chain links TRBV11-2 to TRBJ1-4; D is ambiguous. The V gene's germline CDR1 is SGHAT and CDR2 FQNNGV. V lost 1 base and J 5 bases, leaving 8 bases between the germline ends. CDR3 length equals 14 residues. Here the CDR3 reads CASSLVNPNEKLFF. DNA for the CDR3: TGTGCCAGCAGCTTAGTCAACCCCAATGAAAAACTGTTTTTT. Complete variable domain (other parts from reference TRBV11-2 and TRBJ1-4): EAGVAQSPRYKIIEKRQSVAFWCNPISGHATLYWYQQILGQGPKLLIQFQNNGVVDDSQLPKDRFSAERLKGVDSTLKIQPAKLEDSAVYLCASSLVNPNEKLFFGSGTQLSVL.

This clonotype was found once. The chain employs TRBV27 and TRBJ1-1, with D perhaps TRBD1 (5 bases). With 3 bases removed from V and 3 bases from J, the gap between germline ends came to 17 bases. This CDR3 comprises 16 residues. Germline lookup yields CDR1 MNHEY and CDR2 SMNVEV (reference sequence). The CDR3 loop reads CASSLVWGREDTEAFF. The CDR3 region has the DNA TGTGCCAGCAGTTTGGTTTGGGGCAGGGAGGACACTGAAGCTTTCTTT.

The chain joins TRBV6-2 or TRBV6-3 to TRBJ2-7; D gene ambiguous. Germline loops: CDR1 MNHEY, CDR2 SVGEGT. The ends were cut back, 2 bases at V and 2 bases at J, with 7 bases in the middle. CDR3 length: 13 residues. CDR3 in DNA: TGTGCCAGCAGTTACGCCGGACCCTACGAGCAGTACTTC. It encodes CASSYAGPYEQYF.

The chain joins TRBV30 to TRBJ2-3, with TRBD2 identical over 7 bases. The trim removed 1 base at V and 5 bases at J, leaving 3 bases unmatched. CDR3 length: 13 amino acids. Germline V gene lookup returns CDR1 GTSNPN and CDR2 SVGIG (reference sequence). The CDR3 DNA follows: TGTGCCTGGAGTGGTACTAGCGAAGATACGCAGTATTTT. Protein: CAWSGTSEDTQYF.

The chain combines TRBV7-9 with TRBJ1-1; 7 positions agree with TRBD1. V shed 5 bases, J shed 5 bases, and the junction held 11 bases outside the gene matches. This CDR3 is built from 15 residues. Germline assignment: CDR1 SEHNR and CDR2 FQNEAQ (reference sequence). The CDR3 sequence is CASSETGAKGTEAFF. The CDR3 region has the DNA TGTGCCAGCAGCGAAACAGGGGCGAAGGGGACTGAAGCTTTCTTT. Combining the CDR3 with reference TRBV7-9 and TRBJ1-1 gives the whole variable domain DTGVSQNPRHKITKRGQNVTFRCDPISEHNRLYWYRQTLGQGPEFLTYFQNEAQLEKSRLLSDRFSAERPKGSFSTLEIQRTEQGDSAMYLCASSETGAKGTEAFFGQGTRLTVV.

The rearrangement uses TRBV20-1 and TRBJ1-2; D gene ambiguous. Germline V lookup: CDR1 DFQATT, CDR2 SNEGSKA (reference sequence). The CDR3 is 15 residues long. V lost 0 bases and J 1 base, leaving 12 bases between the germline ends. The CDR3 spells CSARDIQLHNYGYTF. The CDR3 region has the DNA TGCAGTGCTAGAGATATACAGCTACATAACTATGGCTACACCTTC.

This chain uses TRBV5-5 with TRBJ2-7, with TRBD1 identical over 9 bases. The junction had 0 bases not matched to a gene; V was cut back by 0 bases and J by 5 bases. CDR3 size: 13 residues. Looked up from germline, CDR1 is SGHKS and CDR2 is YYEKEE (reference sequence). Here the CDR3 DNA reads TGTGCCAGCAGCTTGGGGGACAGGGACGAGCAGTACGTC. Translated: CASSLGDRDEQYV.

This clonotype was seen only a few times. V is TRBV19 and J is TRBJ1-1; 9 bases are shared with TRBD1. CDR1 and CDR2 (germline): LNHDA, SQIVND (reference sequence). J gave up 0 bases and V 4 bases, and 6 bases lay outside the gene matches. The CDR3 loop spans 16 amino acids. The CDR3 is CASSTLDRGLNTEAFF. CDR3 bases: TGTGCCAGTAGTACCTTGGACAGGGGCCTGAACACTGAAGCTTTCTTT.

The chain couples TRBV29-1 to TRBJ2-3; TRBD1 or TRBD2 may be the D gene (6 bases each). The germline CDR1 and CDR2 sequences are SQVTM and ANQGSEA. The CDR3 has 14 amino acids. V was clipped by 4 bases and J by 0 bases, with 11 bases between them. CDR3 residues: CSVGGGLSTDTQYF. CDR3 coding DNA: TGCAGCGTTGGAGGGGGACTTAGCACAGATACGCAGTATTTT.

This clonotype was counted only a few times. J is TRBJ1-1 and V is TRBV21-1; the D call TRBD1 from the table was never checked on the DNA. TRBV21-1 is a known pseudogene. This CDR3 spans 11 amino acids. CDR3 DNA: TGTGCCAGCAGGGAACAGCCCTGGGCTTTCTTT. It encodes CASREQPWAFF.

V and J are TRBV5-6 and TRBJ2-3, with 9 bases lining up with TRBD1. The J segment lost 5 bases and the V segment lost 4 bases, leaving 8 bases of the junction unmatched. This CDR3 is built from 15 residues. Germline V gene sequence: CDR1 SGHDT, CDR2 YYEEEE. CDR3 nucleotides: TGTGCCAGCAGCCGGTTAGGGACAGGGAAAGATACGCAGTATTTT. It codes for CASSRLGTGKDTQYF.

This clonotype was picked up a small number of times. The chain employs TRBV5-1 and TRBJ1-4; possibly TRBD1 for D (5 bases). The V and J ends lost 4 bases and 6 bases respectively, with 10 bases between them. Germline lookup yields CDR1 SGHRS and CDR2 YFSETQ. The CDR3 covers 13 residues. DNA of the CDR3: TGCGCCAGCAGCCCCGGGGGAGATGAAAAACTGTTTTTT. Amino acid sequence: CASSPGGDEKLFF.

The V call is TRBV27, the J call TRBJ1-5; no clear D. Between the trimmed V and J ends, which lost 8 bases and 3 bases, there was a span of 11 bases. The CDR3 is 13 amino acids. Germline assignment: CDR1 MNHEY and CDR2 SMNVEV (reference sequence). DNA of the CDR3: TGTGCCAGCCGACTAAACCTCAATCAGCCCCAGCATTTT. Translation gives CASRLNLNQPQHF.

This clonotype was found a few times. The gene calls are TRBV21-1 and TRBJ2-7; the table assigns TRBD2, which was not confirmed against the DNA. TRBV21-1 is a known pseudogene. The CDR3 is 15 amino acids. The CDR3 loop is CASWAGPGTTYEQYV. CDR3 bases: TGTGCCAGCTGGGCTGGGCCGGGGACCACGTACGAGCAGTACGTC.

This clonotype has a handful of counts. V usage is TRBV2 and J usage is TRBJ2-1, with TRBD2 as a possible D gene (6 bases). The germline V and J ends were trimmed by 3 bases and 9 bases, with 12 bases remaining between them. The CDR3 runs 13 residues. Germline CDR1 and CDR2: SNHLY and FYNNEI. The CDR3 is CASSDRRDSEQFF. CDR3 nucleotides: TGTGCCAGCAGTGACAGAAGGGACTCTGAGCAGTTCTTC.

V and J are TRBV5-1 and TRBJ2-1, with 7 bases identical to TRBD2. V gave up 0 bases and J gave up 7 bases; unmatched junction bases: 7. CDR3 size: 15 residues. Germline CDR1 SGHRS, CDR2 YFSETQ. The CDR3: CASSLAGGEVNEQFF. As DNA, the CDR3 is TGCGCCAGCAGCTTGGCGGGGGGTGAGGTAAATGAGCAGTTCTTC.

This clonotype was observed a few times. The chain employs TRBV7-2 and TRBJ2-1, with D uncertain. Trimming took 0 bases from V and 6 from J, leaving 9 bases between them. This CDR3 comprises 14 residues. The V gene's germline CDR1 is SGHTA and CDR2 FQGNSA. The CDR3 nucleotides are TGTGCCAGCAGCTTAGCGCGACCGGCCAATGAGCAGTTCTTC. Its protein is CASSLARPANEQFF.

This clonotype was counted a few times. The V call is TRBV5-4, the J call TRBJ2-7, with 8 bases that match TRBD1. CDR1 and CDR2 from the germline V gene are SGHNT and YYREEE (reference sequence). J was trimmed by 5 bases and V by 3 bases; bases with no gene match: 10. The CDR3 runs 15 residues. In DNA form, the CDR3 reads TGTGCCAGCAGCTGGGACAGGAGCTTCGGAAACGAGCAGTACTTC. Translated: CASSWDRSFGNEQYF.

This clonotype was observed a handful of times. The chain has TRBV5-1 and TRBJ1-4; D is possibly TRBD1 (5 bases). Trimming stripped 4 bases from V and 7 bases from J, with 20 bases between. Per the germline V gene, CDR1 is SGHRS and CDR2 is YFSETQ. The CDR3 extends over 16 amino acids. CDR3 region: CASSPLFPRDGEKLFF. CDR3 coding DNA: TGCGCCAGCAGCCCCCTCTTCCCCAGGGATGGTGAAAAACTGTTTTTT.

The chain is built from TRBV20-1 and TRBJ2-3, with 11 nucleotides matching TRBD2. CDR3 length: 14 residues. Germline V gives CDR1 DFQATT, CDR2 SNEGSKA (reference sequence). Losses at the gene ends were 5 bases for V and 4 bases for J; bases not matched to a gene: 5. The CDR3 DNA reads as TGCAGTGCTGTAGCGGGGGGGCCGGCAGATACGCAGTATTTT. Its translation is CSAVAGGPADTQYF.

A few counts support this clonotype. The rearrangement links TRBV3-1 to TRBJ2-2; D uncertain. The ends were cut back, 0 bases at V and 5 bases at J, with 1 base in the middle. The CDR3 extends over 12 amino acids. Germline CDR1 reads LGHDT; CDR2 reads YNNKEL (reference sequence). The DNA for the CDR3 is TGTGCCAGCAGCCAAGAGACCGGGGAGCTGTTTTTT. Protein product: CASSQETGELFF.

The chain employs TRBV3-1 and TRBJ2-7, with 7 positions matching TRBD2. This CDR3 comprises 14 residues. Germline V lookup: CDR1 LGHDT, CDR2 YNNKEL (reference sequence). V lost 5 bases and J lost 6; bases outside the gene matches: 10. The CDR3 here is CASSERTSFSEQYF. In nucleotides, the CDR3 is TGTGCCAGCAGCGAACGGACTAGTTTTTCCGAGCAGTACTTC.

In its sample, this clonotype was seen once. The rearrangement links TRBV16 to TRBJ1-1, with D uncertain. V was trimmed by 2 bases and J by 7 bases, leaving 11 bases between them. The CDR3 is made up of 13 amino acids. From germline, CDR1 is KGHSY and CDR2 FQNENV. The DNA of the CDR3 is TGTGCCAGCAGCCAAAGCTCACTCTTTGAAGCTTTCTTT. Encoded protein: CASSQSSLFEAFF.

This chain links TRBV20-1 with TRBJ2-7; TRBD1 is a possible D gene (8 bases). The ends were cut back, 6 bases at V and 9 bases at J, with 24 bases in the middle. CDR3 length: 14 residues. From germline, CDR1 is DFQATT and CDR2 SNEGSKA (reference sequence). CDR3: CSAQTGTGGGGQYF. Here the CDR3 DNA reads TGCAGTGCGCAGACCGGGACAGGAGGCGGGGGGCAGTACTTC.

This clonotype has a handful of counts. The chain recombines TRBV20-1 with TRBJ2-1; 10 nucleotides agree with TRBD2. V dropped 5 bases and J dropped 4; count of bases not matched to a gene: 8. Germline values: CDR1 DFQATT, CDR2 SNEGSKA (reference sequence). The CDR3 has 15 residues. In DNA form, the CDR3 reads TGCAGTGCTGAACCGGGACTAGCGTCATACAATGAGCAGTTCTTC. Protein sequence: CSAEPGLASYNEQFF.

This clonotype was counted between two and nine times. The genes are TRBV6-5 and TRBJ2-3; D possibly matches TRBD1 or TRBD2 (6 bases each). CDR1 is MNHEY and CDR2 is SVGAGI in the germline V gene. Trimming shortened V by 2 bases and J by 6 bases, and 12 bases separated the two germline ends. This CDR3 comprises 14 residues. The CDR3 DNA reads as TGTGCCAGCAGTTACCAAGGGGGGCCGGATACGCAGTATTTT. Protein sequence: CASSYQGGPDTQYF.

This clonotype was seen a handful of times. The rearrangement joins TRBV15 to TRBJ1-2, with 7 positions matching TRBD1. With 3 bases clipped from V and 6 bases from J, the junction kept 4 bases outside the gene matches. The germline CDR1 and CDR2 sequences are LNHNV and YYDKDF (reference sequence). The CDR3 is 13 amino acids. CDR3 in DNA: TGTGCCACCAGCAGGGATACAGGGGATGGCTACACCTTC. Encoded protein: CATSRDTGDGYTF.